A single sample is the source of the 29 T cell receptor beta chains below, sequenced in a study of T cell clonality in common variable immunodeficiency. Assay used: immunoSEQ multiplex PCR; TCRdb lists only in-frame clones, some missing. The sample is made up of around 57,000 clones, none counted only once. Sequencing was performed on peripheral blood mononuclear cells. Receptor source: a person aged 18 to 70 in good health.

This clone has a count of ten or more. The read ends 3 residues early relative to the CDR3; the germline J gene fills the gap. This sequence joins TRBV28 and TRBJ1-4, with 8 bases aligning to TRBD1. This CDR3 is built from 14 residues. V gave up 5 bases and J gave up 6 bases; unmatched junction bases: 5. Germline values: CDR1 MDHEN, CDR2 SYDVKM. The sequenced part of the CDR3 DNA is TGTGCCAGCAGTCCCGGGACAGGCGATGAAAAA. Translation: CASSPGTGDEK. In full, the CDR3 is CASSPGTGDEKLFF.

At least ten counts were recorded for this clone. The read falls 3 residues short of the CDR3 end, and the missing part is taken from the germline J gene. This chain joins TRBV20-1 and TRBJ1-1; maybe TRBD1 (6 bases). The germline V and J ends were trimmed by 8 bases and 1 base, with 23 bases remaining between them. Looked up from germline, CDR1 is DFQATT and CDR2 is SNEGSKA (reference sequence). The CDR3 runs 16 residues. The CDR3 sequence: CSRTVVPSGPNTEAFF. The sequenced part of the CDR3 DNA is TGCAGTCGGACAGTCGTTCCCAGCGGCCCGAACACTGAA.

This clone was observed many times. The read terminates 3 residues ahead of where the CDR3 ends, so the germline J gene completes it. The gene calls are TRBV20-1 and TRBJ2-7; TRBD2 matches at 12 bases. J gave up 2 bases and V 5 bases, and 4 bases lay outside the gene matches. Per germline, CDR1 DFQATT and CDR2 SNEGSKA (reference sequence). The CDR3 runs to 14 residues. CDR3 bases read: TGCAGTGCTGACGGACTAGCGGGAACCTACGAG. This sequence encodes CSADGLAGTYE. The whole CDR3 protein reads CSADGLAGTYEQYF.

This clone was recorded many times. The read comes to an end 3 residues before the CDR3 does, leaving the germline J gene to fill in the end. The V gene is TRBV15, the J gene TRBJ2-3; 9 positions match TRBD2. Germline CDR1 is LNHNV and CDR2 is YYDKDF (reference sequence). V dropped 4 bases and J dropped 3; count of bases not matched to a gene: 2. This CDR3 region has 14 residues. The CDR3 region is CATSTGLATDTQYF. The CDR3 DNA, read in part, is TGTGCCACCAGCACCGGACTAGCGACAGATACG.

There are a few counts of this clone. The read terminates 3 residues ahead of where the CDR3 ends, so the germline J gene completes it. This rearrangement joins TRBV27 to TRBJ2-7, with D possibly being TRBD2 (5 bases). Germline CDR1 reads MNHEY; CDR2 reads SMNVEV (reference sequence). This CDR3 has 17 residues. The ends were cut back, 2 bases at V and 0 bases at J, with 17 bases in the middle. The CDR3 spells CASSLKAFWTDSYEQYF. The CDR3 DNA, read in part, is TGTGCCAGCAGTTTAAAGGCCTTTTGGACTGACTCCTACGAG.

This clone was observed many times. The read is 3 residues too short to cover the CDR3 end, so that end is filled in from the germline J gene. The J gene is TRBJ2-2, the V gene TRBV7-2, with 7 bases fitting TRBD1. This CDR3 has 14 amino acids. Losses at the gene ends were 1 base for V and 8 bases for J; bases not matched to a gene: 4. Germline V gives CDR1 SGHTA, CDR2 FQGNSA. The part of the CDR3 DNA that was read is TGTGCCAGCAGCTTAGAACAGGGGTTAGGGGAG. Its protein is CASSLEQGLGE. The complete CDR3 reads CASSLEQGLGELFF.

In this sample, this clone turned up many times. The read falls 3 residues short of the CDR3 end, and the missing part is taken from the germline J gene. This sample also contains other DNA sequences that code for the same CDR3. The chain employs TRBV7-3 and TRBJ2-5, with D unresolved. The V gene's germline CDR1 is SGHTA and CDR2 FQGTGA. V lost 1 base and J lost 1, with 4 bases in between. The CDR3 loop spans 13 amino acids. CDR3 sequence: CASSLNSQETQYF. The sequenced CDR3 bases are TGTGCCAGCAGCTTAAATAGCCAAGAGACC.

A word on this clone: The read comes to an end 3 residues before the CDR3 does, leaving the germline J gene to fill in the end. The V call is TRBV10-3, the J call TRBJ2-7, with no clear D. Trimming left V 3 bases short and J 1 base short, with 10 bases between. The germline V gene encodes CDR1 ENHRY and CDR2 SYGVKD. This CDR3 has 14 amino acids. The CDR3 sequence is CAISEMKTSYEQYF. CDR3 bases read: TGTGCCATCAGTGAAATGAAAACTTCCTACGAG.

The sample holds many counts of this clone. The read ends 3 residues early relative to the CDR3; the germline J gene fills the gap. The V gene is TRBV7-2, the J gene TRBJ2-3; TRBD2 might be the D (5 bases). Per germline, CDR1 SGHTA and CDR2 FQGNSA. This CDR3 comprises 13 residues. V lost 3 bases, J lost 5 bases, and 9 bases lay in between. The CDR3 sequence is CASSLSRGDTQYF. The sequenced part of the CDR3 DNA is TGTGCCAGCAGCTTGAGCCGGGGAGATACG.

This clone was counted ten times or more. The sequenced CDR3 bases are TGTGCCAGCAGCCCCGGACTAGCGGGAGAGACC. Translation gives CASSPGLAGET. The full CDR3 is CASSPGLAGETQYF. The V and J genes are TRBV7-6 and TRBJ2-5; the match to TRBD2 covers 11 bases. The CDR3 end falls 3 residues outside the read, so it is completed with the germline J gene. From germline, CDR1 is SGHVS and CDR2 FNYEAQ. V shed 5 bases, J shed 4 bases, and the junction held 3 bases outside the gene matches. CDR3 size: 14 residues.

The sample holds many counts of this clone. Read data end 3 residues before the CDR3 end; the end is taken from the germline J gene. J is TRBJ1-1 and V is TRBV4-2, with D maybe TRBD1 (5 bases). Trimming took off 0 bases at V and 4 bases at J, with 9 bases between the two ends. Germline V CDR1 and CDR2: LGHNA, YNFKEQ. This CDR3 is 14 amino acids long. The DNA read from the CDR3 is TGTGCCAGCAGCCAAGATAGTCAGGGCACTGAA. Translated: CASSQDSQGTE. The complete CDR3 protein is CASSQDSQGTEAFF.

This clone was detected ten times or more. The CDR3 loop is CASSLGLAGLYEQYF. The DNA read from the CDR3 is TGTGCCAGCAGCTTGGGACTAGCGGGATTGTACGAG. This rearrangement joins TRBV5-6 to TRBJ2-7; 11 positions match TRBD2. The read comes to an end 3 residues before the CDR3 does, leaving the germline J gene to fill in the end. J lost 4 bases, V lost 0 bases, and 3 bases had no gene match. The CDR3 runs 15 residues. Per the germline V gene, CDR1 is SGHDT and CDR2 is YYEEEE.

In this sample, this clone turned up many times. The CDR3 goes on 3 residues after the read ends, and that part is filled in from the germline J gene. The chain combines TRBV14 with TRBJ1-1, with TRBD1 matching over 10 bases. With 4 bases clipped from V and 2 bases from J, the junction kept 13 bases outside the gene matches. The germline V gene encodes CDR1 SGHDN and CDR2 FVKESK. This CDR3 has 18 residues. The CDR3 sequence is CASSPRQGASLLNTEAFF. CDR3 bases read: TGTGCCAGCAGCCCTCGACAGGGGGCGAGTCTACTAAACACTGAA.

A remark on this clone: The CDR3 end lies 3 residues beyond the end of the read and is filled in from the germline J gene. This sequence joins TRBV5-1 and TRBJ2-7; 8 nucleotides match TRBD1. The junction had 16 bases not matched to a gene; V was cut back by 7 bases and J by 4 bases. Germline assignment: CDR1 SGHRS and CDR2 YFSETQ. The CDR3 length is 16 residues. CDR3 DNA, as far as it was read: TGCGCCAGCGGGACCGATGCCGGACAGGGCTGGTACGAG. Encoded protein: CASGTDAGQGWYE. The complete CDR3 reads CASGTDAGQGWYEQYF.

At least ten counts were recorded for this clone. With the read ending 3 residues before the CDR3 end, the germline J gene is used to fill in that end. The rearrangement uses TRBV6-2 or TRBV6-3 and TRBJ1-5, with 9 bases matching TRBD1. CDR3 length: 15 residues. Trimming removed 0 bases from V and 6 bases from J; junction bases left unmatched: 3. Germline assignment: CDR1 MNHEY and CDR2 SVGEGT. The CDR3 spells CASSYSPTGGQPQHF. CDR3 DNA (partial): TGTGCCAGCAGTTACTCCCCGACAGGGGGTCAGCCC.

This clone was seen more than once but under ten times. With the read ending 3 residues before the CDR3 end, the germline J gene is used to fill in that end. V is TRBV5-3 and J is TRBJ2-1, with D hard to call. TRBV5-3 is an ORF for which the function is uncertain. V was cut by 2 bases and J by 5 bases, with 5 bases left in between. CDR3 size: 12 residues. CDR3 amino acids: CARSFPDNEQFF. The CDR3 bases that were read are TGTGCCAGAAGCTTCCCGGACAATGAG.

This clone was counted ten times or more. The read ends 3 residues before the CDR3 terminus; that terminus is restored from the germline J gene. V is TRBV12-3 or TRBV12-4 and J is TRBJ2-5, with D unresolved. V lost 4 bases, J lost 2 bases, and 5 bases lay in between. The CDR3 loop spans 12 amino acids. The CDR3 sequence: CASSSVQETQYF. The sequenced CDR3 bases are TGTGCCAGCAGTTCTGTTCAAGAGACC.

There are many counts of this clone. The read terminates 3 residues ahead of where the CDR3 ends, so the germline J gene completes it. The chain couples TRBV5-1 to TRBJ2-3, with a tentative D call TRBD1 (6 bases). The CDR3 is 15 amino acids. Germline CDR1 and CDR2: SGHRS and YFSETQ. The V end lost 0 bases, the J end lost 2 bases, and 10 bases lay between the germline ends. The CDR3 here is CASSLVPGDTDTQYF. The sequenced part of the CDR3 DNA is TGCGCCAGCAGCTTGGTACCAGGGGACACAGATACG.

This clone was counted at least ten times. Read data end 3 residues before the CDR3 end; the end is taken from the germline J gene. Distinct nucleotide sequences in the sample also encode this CDR3. The chain has TRBV7-9 and TRBJ2-1, with 13 bases that match TRBD2. Germline V gene lookup returns CDR1 SEHNR and CDR2 FQNEAQ (reference sequence). J lost 6 bases, V lost 1 base, and 0 bases had no gene match. The CDR3 runs 15 residues. CDR3 DNA (partial): TGTGCCAGCAGCTTAGGACTAGCGGGAGGCAATGAG. Amino acid sequence: CASSLGLAGGNE. The entire CDR3 reads CASSLGLAGGNEQFF. The whole variable domain, remainder taken from reference TRBV7-9 and TRBJ2-1, is DTGVSQNPRHKITKRGQNVTFRCDPISEHNRLYWYRQTLGQGPEFLTYFQNEAQLEKSRLLSDRFSAERPKGSFSTLEIQRTEQGDSAMYLCASSLGLAGGNEQFFGPGTRLTVL.

This clone was detected ten times or more. The read ends 3 residues before the CDR3 terminus; that terminus is restored from the germline J gene. The chain couples TRBV15 to TRBJ2-7; D possibly matches TRBD1 or TRBD2 (7 bases each). Germline V CDR1 and CDR2: LNHNV, YYDKDF (reference sequence). The length of the CDR3 is 16 residues. V was clipped by 3 bases and J by 4 bases, with 19 bases between them. The CDR3 bases that were read are TGTGCCACCAGCAGGGGAGGGGGCGAGGAGTATTACGAG. Amino acids: CATSRGGGEEYYE. The whole CDR3 sequence is CATSRGGGEEYYEQYF.

At least ten counts were recorded for this clone. Read coverage stops 3 residues before the CDR3 terminus; the germline J gene supplies the remainder. This chain uses TRBV19 with TRBJ1-1; 7 bases line up with TRBD1. The CDR3 contains 15 residues. Trimming removed 7 bases from V and 0 bases from J; junction bases left unmatched: 8. The V gene's germline CDR1 is LNHDA and CDR2 SQIVND (reference sequence). Incomplete CDR3 DNA: TGTGCCAGTACCTACGGGACAGTCATGAACACTGAA. Translating it yields CASTYGTVMNTE. The complete CDR3 sequence is CASTYGTVMNTEAFF.

Ten or more counts support this clone. The read falls 3 residues short of the CDR3 end, and the missing part is taken from the germline J gene. The chain employs TRBV28 and TRBJ1-5, with 7 bases matching TRBD1. V lost 7 bases, J lost 3 bases, and 3 bases stayed unmatched. This CDR3 spans 13 amino acids. The germline CDR1 and CDR2 sequences are MDHEN and SYDVKM. The part of the CDR3 DNA that was read is TGTGCCAGCAAACAGGGGTTCAATCAGCCC. It specifies CASKQGFNQP. The full CDR3 reads CASKQGFNQPQHF.

This clone was counted many times. The read terminates 3 residues before the CDR3 end, so the remaining end is supplied by the germline J gene. This sequence joins TRBV5-4 and TRBJ2-2, with a possible D match to TRBD1 (6 bases). This CDR3 has 14 amino acids. The germline V and J ends were trimmed by 0 bases and 3 bases, with 6 bases remaining between them. Looked up from germline, CDR1 is SGHNT and CDR2 is YYREEE (reference sequence). The CDR3 reads CASSLEGDTGELFF. The CDR3 bases that were read are TGTGCCAGCAGCTTGGAGGGGGACACCGGGGAG.

This clone has at least ten counts. The read terminates 3 residues before the CDR3 end, so the remaining end is supplied by the germline J gene. This sample includes further DNA sequences coding for the same CDR3. The chain couples TRBV7-9 to TRBJ2-7; the match to TRBD1 covers 10 bases. Germline CDR1 and CDR2: SEHNR and FQNEAQ (reference sequence). The CDR3 consists of 15 residues. Germline trimming cut 3 bases from V and 4 bases from J; bases unmatched to any gene: 6. The sequenced CDR3 bases are TGTGCCAGCAGCTTGCCGGGACAGGGGCTTTACGAG. It specifies CASSLPGQGLYE. The whole CDR3 protein reads CASSLPGQGLYEQYF.

This clone was counted at least ten times. Sequencing ends 3 residues short of the CDR3 end; the germline J gene provides the rest. J is TRBJ2-1 and V is TRBV7-8; the match to TRBD2 covers 7 bases. After removal of 5 bases from V and 5 bases from J, the junction contained 9 bases not matched to a gene. The CDR3 loop spans 15 amino acids. Germline V gene data show CDR1 as SGHVS and CDR2 as FQNEAQ. CDR3 DNA, as far as it was read: TGTGCCAGCAGCCGGCGGGAGTCTGGCGACAATGAG. Translated: CASSRRESGDNE. The CDR3, in full, reads CASSRRESGDNEQFF. Looking up the rest from reference TRBV7-8 and TRBJ2-1 gives the full variable domain: GAGVSQSPRYKVAKRGQDVALRCDPISGHVSLFWYQQALGQGPEFLTYFQNEAQLDKSGLPSDRFFAERPEGSVSTLKIQRTQQEDSAVYLCASSRRESGDNEQFFGPGTRLTVL.

This clone has ten or more counts. Read data end 3 residues before the CDR3 end; the end is taken from the germline J gene. The J gene is TRBJ2-7, the V gene TRBV6-1; a weak D match, TRBD1 (5 bases). The CDR3 is 17 residues long. V was cut by 1 base and J by 0 bases, with 16 bases left in between. The germline V gene has CDR1 MNHNS and CDR2 SASEGT. The CDR3 bases that were read are TGTGCCAGCAGTGAAGGAAGCCGACAGACGAGCTCCTACGAG. This gives the protein CASSEGSRQTSSYE. The CDR3 reads in full as CASSEGSRQTSSYEQYF.

This clone occurred many times. The CDR3 goes on 3 residues after the read ends, and that part is filled in from the germline J gene. The V and J genes are TRBV20-1 and TRBJ1-1; the match to TRBD1 covers 10 bases. The CDR3 is 14 amino acids. The J segment lost 7 bases and the V segment lost 6 bases, leaving 11 bases of the junction unmatched. CDR1 is DFQATT, CDR2 SNEGSKA, per germline (reference sequence). The CDR3 sequence: CSALRPGQGIEAFF. Incomplete CDR3 DNA: TGCAGTGCGCTCCGACCGGGACAGGGGATTGAA.

Of note for this clone: The read comes to an end 3 residues before the CDR3 does, leaving the germline J gene to fill in the end. This chain joins TRBV6-2 or TRBV6-3 and TRBJ2-7, with 8 bases identical to TRBD1. V gave up 5 bases and J gave up 0 bases; unmatched junction bases: 9. The CDR3 spans 16 residues. Germline V gene data show CDR1 as MNHEY and CDR2 as SVGEGT. The CDR3 DNA, read in part, is TGTGCCAGCAGTCAACCAGGGACAGGAAGCTCCTACGAG. Its translation: CASSQPGTGSSYE. Given in full, the CDR3 is CASSQPGTGSSYEQYF.

The sequenced CDR3 bases are TGTGCCAGCAGCTGGGGCGCCCCTGAA. Residues: CASSWGAPE. The full CDR3 sequence reads CASSWGAPEAFF. V and J are TRBV11-2 and TRBJ1-1; possibly TRBD1 for D (5 bases). The read terminates 3 residues before the CDR3 end, so the remaining end is supplied by the germline J gene. This CDR3 has 12 amino acids. Germline V gene data show CDR1 as SGHAT and CDR2 as FQNNGV. Deletions cut 4 bases from V and 6 bases from J, with 9 bases between.